A single sample gave rise to the 20 T cell receptor beta chains below, sequenced in a study of cytomegalovirus exposure and HLA in healthy donors. Using immunoSEQ multiplex PCR, the repertoire was profiled, and TCRdb retains in-frame clones only, with some absent. The sample includes tens of thousands of clones, around 95% of them seen just once. The sample taken for sequencing was PBMCs. The receptors originated from a man younger than 35 in good health and CMV-seropositive.

The chain uses TRBV5-4 and TRBJ1-5, with D perhaps matching TRBD1 (5 bases). The CDR3 covers 14 residues. V gave up 4 bases and J gave up 0 bases, with 8 bases separating them. Germline CDR1 and CDR2: SGHNT and YYREEE (reference sequence). The DNA of the CDR3 is TGTGCCAGCAGCATAACAGGTAGCAATCAGCCCCAGCATTTT. Protein: CASSITGSNQPQHF.

The chain carries TRBV5-1 and TRBJ2-2; 7 bases agree with TRBD2. The CDR3 length is 17 residues. CDR1 and CDR2 from the germline V gene are SGHRS and YFSETQ. V dropped 7 bases and J dropped 3; count of bases not matched to a gene: 15. CDR3 bases: TGCGCCAGCTTCCAAGATTTCGGACTAGGAGACACCGGGGAGCTGTTTTTT. It specifies CASFQDFGLGDTGELFF.

The V gene is TRBV13, the J gene TRBJ2-1, with a tentative D call TRBD1 (6 bases). Trimming cost V 3 bases and J 10 bases, with 16 bases left between them. The CDR3 runs 14 residues. Germline V CDR1 and CDR2: PRHDT, FYEKMQ (reference sequence). CDR3 DNA sequence: TGTGCCAGCAGCTTTAGGGGGACCCAACGGGAGCAGTTCTTC. Its translation: CASSFRGTQREQFF. Supplemented by reference TRBV13 and TRBJ2-1, the full variable domain reads AAGVIQSPRHLIKEKRETATLKCYPIPRHDTVYWYQQGPGQDPQFLISFYEKMQSDKGSIPDRFSAQQFSDYHSELNMSSLELGDSALYFCASSFRGTQREQFFGPGTRLTVL.

The V call is TRBV7-6, the J call TRBJ1-1; D is possibly TRBD1 (6 bases). V was trimmed by 5 bases and J by 3 bases, leaving 13 bases between them. The length of the CDR3 is 14 residues. Germline CDR1 SGHVS, CDR2 FNYEAQ. The CDR3: CASSQEPGDTEAFF. As DNA, the CDR3 is TGTGCCAGCAGCCAAGAACCAGGGGACACTGAAGCTTTCTTT.

This clone was detected a few times. This chain's CDR3 is CASSSTIRDSPLHF. CDR3 coding DNA: TGTGCCAGCAGCTCGACTATCCGGGATTCACCCCTCCACTTT. The rearrangement uses TRBV7-9 and TRBJ1-6, with unresolved D. This CDR3 has 14 residues. V lost 4 bases to trimming and J lost 8 bases, with 12 bases between them. Per germline, CDR1 SEHNR and CDR2 FQNEAQ (reference sequence).

The rearrangement links TRBV6-1 to TRBJ1-6; D remains unclear. V was shortened by 6 bases and J by 0 bases, with 12 bases between the two germline ends. CDR3 length: 16 residues. In germline, CDR1 is MNHNS, CDR2 SASEGT. CDR3 region: CASSEFPSSYNSPLHF. The CDR3 bases are TGTGCCAGCAGCGAATTTCCTAGCTCCTATAATTCACCCCTCCACTTT.

The chain couples TRBV27 to TRBJ1-6, with 8 nucleotides matching TRBD1. J lost 6 bases, V lost 5 bases, and 6 bases had no gene match. CDR1 is MNHEY, CDR2 SMNVEV, per germline (reference sequence). This CDR3 is built from 15 residues. The CDR3 sequence: CASSPRQGLNSPLHF. The CDR3 DNA follows: TGTGCCAGCAGTCCAAGACAGGGGCTTAATTCACCCCTCCACTTT.

The gene calls are TRBV7-3 and TRBJ2-1; 9 bases match TRBD2. CDR3 length: 14 amino acids. CDR1 is SGHTA and CDR2 is FQGTGA in the germline V gene. The V and J ends lost 2 bases and 10 bases, in that order; junction bases with no gene match: 6. CDR3 amino acids: CASSLGLAGAEQFF. The CDR3 coding sequence is TGTGCCAGCAGCTTAGGATTAGCGGGAGCGGAGCAGTTCTTC.

This chain joins TRBV6-5 and TRBJ2-7; 8 nucleotides match TRBD2. V lost 7 bases and J lost 3; bases outside the gene matches: 8. The germline CDR1 and CDR2 sequences are MNHEY and SVGAGI. The CDR3 is 14 residues long. CDR3 sequence (DNA): TGTGCCAGCACGAGGGTAGCGGGACGCTACGAGCAGTACTTC. Residues: CASTRVAGRYEQYF.

This chain's CDR3 is CASSEQGAGVSDTQYF. The CDR3 region has the DNA TGTGCCAGCAGTGAACAGGGAGCGGGAGTATCAGATACGCAGTATTTT. The V gene is TRBV6-1, the J gene TRBJ2-3; 8 bases agree with TRBD2. The V gene end was trimmed by 2 bases and the J gene end by 4 bases; junction bases not matched to a gene: 8. Per germline, CDR1 MNHNS and CDR2 SASEGT. The CDR3 spans 16 residues.

The chain employs TRBV5-1 and TRBJ1-6, with TRBD1 matching 11 bases. The germline gives CDR1 SGHRS, CDR2 YFSETQ. The CDR3 is made up of 15 amino acids. Losses at the gene ends were 1 base for V and 8 bases for J; bases not matched to a gene: 2. The CDR3 coding sequence is TGCGCCAGCAGCTTGTGGACAGGGGGCGATTCACCCCTCCACTTT. Translation gives CASSLWTGGDSPLHF.

This chain connects TRBV2 to TRBJ2-7, with D possibly TRBD1 on 5 matching bases. The V end was cut by 7 bases, the J end by 4 bases, with 17 bases between. The germline gives CDR1 SNHLY, CDR2 FYNNEI. This CDR3 is 14 amino acids long. DNA for the CDR3: TGTGCCAGCATGGTTTCCCAGGGTTGGTACGAGCAGTACTTC. This encodes CASMVSQGWYEQYF.

The chain is built from TRBV4-1 and TRBJ1-2; no firm D call. The CDR3 length is 16 residues. Germline V lookup: CDR1 MGHRA, CDR2 YSYEKL. Trimming shortened V by 4 bases and J by 0 bases, and 15 bases separated the two germline ends. The CDR3 spells CASSRSSAAANYGYTF. CDR3 DNA sequence: TGCGCCAGCAGCCGATCCTCGGCAGCGGCTAACTATGGCTACACCTTC.

The V and J genes are TRBV7-9 and TRBJ1-5; 8 bases are a match to TRBD1. The CDR3 is 14 residues long. The germline V gene encodes CDR1 SEHNR and CDR2 FQNEAQ (reference sequence). V lost 1 base, J lost 5 bases, and 1 base stayed unmatched. Here the CDR3 reads CASSLGDRHQPQHF. Here the CDR3 DNA reads TGTGCCAGCAGCTTAGGGGACAGGCATCAGCCCCAGCATTTT.

The rearrangement uses TRBV7-3 and TRBJ1-1; D gene unclear. The CDR3 consists of 13 residues. Germline CDR1 reads SGHTA; CDR2 reads FQGTGA. Trimming took 3 bases from V and 5 from J, leaving 10 bases between them. The CDR3 sequence is CASSFGDTTEAFF. The CDR3 nucleotides are TGTGCCAGCAGCTTCGGAGATACGACTGAAGCTTTCTTT.

The V gene is TRBV6-1, the J gene TRBJ1-6, with D unclear. The CDR3 loop spans 15 amino acids. The V gene's germline CDR1 is MNHNS and CDR2 SASEGT. Deletions cut 2 bases from V and 10 bases from J, with 15 bases between. For the CDR3, the DNA is TGTGCCAGCAGTGAAACGGGTAGACCAGAGTCACCCCTCCACTTT. Amino acid sequence: CASSETGRPESPLHF.

The chain carries TRBV21-1 and TRBJ2-7; the D call in the table, TRBD1, was not verified against the DNA. TRBV21-1 is a known pseudogene. This CDR3 is built from 14 residues. The chain's CDR3 is CASSKEGPAYEQYF. The CDR3 DNA reads TGTGCCAGCAGCAAAGAGGGGCCCGCCTACGAGCAGTACTTC.

The genes are TRBV5-1 and TRBJ1-5; D remains unclear. Trimming shortened V by 0 bases and J by 0 bases, and 7 bases separated the two germline ends. Germline loops: CDR1 SGHRS, CDR2 YFSETQ. This CDR3 has 15 amino acids. The CDR3 bases are TGCGCCAGCAGCTTGGCCGGAGATAGCAATCAGCCCCAGCATTTT. Translation gives CASSLAGDSNQPQHF.

The V gene is TRBV12-2, the J gene TRBJ1-1. TRBV12-2 is flagged as a pseudogene. The CDR3 spans 15 residues. Written as DNA, the CDR3 is TGTGCAAGTCGCTTACATATAGCTTTGAACACTGAAGCTTTCTTT. It is translated as CASRLHIALNTEAFF.

The chain is built from TRBV19 and TRBJ2-2; 7 positions agree with TRBD2. The length of the CDR3 is 15 residues. V shed 3 bases, J shed 6 bases, and the junction held 7 bases outside the gene matches. Looked up from germline, CDR1 is LNHDA and CDR2 is SQIVND (reference sequence). The CDR3 protein is CASSMSGVKAGELFF. DNA of the CDR3: TGTGCCAGTAGTATGAGCGGGGTTAAGGCCGGGGAGCTGTTTTTT.